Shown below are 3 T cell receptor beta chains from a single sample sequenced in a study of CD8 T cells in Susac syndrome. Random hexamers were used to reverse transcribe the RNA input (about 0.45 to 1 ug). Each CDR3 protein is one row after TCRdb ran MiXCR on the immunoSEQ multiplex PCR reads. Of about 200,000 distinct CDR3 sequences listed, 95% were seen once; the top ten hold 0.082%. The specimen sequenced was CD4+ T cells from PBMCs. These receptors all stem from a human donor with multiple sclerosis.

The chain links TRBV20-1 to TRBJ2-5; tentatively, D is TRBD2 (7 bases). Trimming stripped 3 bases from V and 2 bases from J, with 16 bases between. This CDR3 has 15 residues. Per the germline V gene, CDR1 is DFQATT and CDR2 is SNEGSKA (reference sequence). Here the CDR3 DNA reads TGCAGTGCTAGTCTAGGGCGGGGGCTTCAAGAGACCCAGTACTTC. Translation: CSASLGRGLQETQYF.

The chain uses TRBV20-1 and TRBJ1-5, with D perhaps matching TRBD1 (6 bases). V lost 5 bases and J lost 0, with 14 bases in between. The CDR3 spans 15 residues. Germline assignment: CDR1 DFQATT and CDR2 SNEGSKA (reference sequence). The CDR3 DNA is TGCAGTGCTGGCAGGAGGGGGGGTAGCAATCAGCCCCAGCATTTT. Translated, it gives CSAGRRGGSNQPQHF.

The CDR3 coding sequence is TGTGCTTCCGGCGGGGTAGCGGGGGTTACAGATACGCAGTATTTT. It translates to CASGGVAGVTDTQYF. The chain links TRBV7-3 to TRBJ2-3; the match to TRBD2 covers 9 bases. There are 15 residues in the CDR3. Germline V gene sequence: CDR1 SGHTA, CDR2 FQGTGA.